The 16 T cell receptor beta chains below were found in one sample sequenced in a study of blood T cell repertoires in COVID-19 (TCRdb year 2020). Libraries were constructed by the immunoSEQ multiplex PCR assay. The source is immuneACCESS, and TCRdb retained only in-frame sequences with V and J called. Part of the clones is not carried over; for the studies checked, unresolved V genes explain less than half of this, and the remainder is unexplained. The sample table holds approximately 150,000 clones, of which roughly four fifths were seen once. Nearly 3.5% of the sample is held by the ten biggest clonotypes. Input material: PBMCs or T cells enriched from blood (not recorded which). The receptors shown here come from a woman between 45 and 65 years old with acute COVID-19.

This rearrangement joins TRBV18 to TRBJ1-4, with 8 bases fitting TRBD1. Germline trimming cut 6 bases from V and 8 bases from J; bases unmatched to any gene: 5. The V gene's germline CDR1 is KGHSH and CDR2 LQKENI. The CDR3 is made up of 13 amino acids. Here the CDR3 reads CASSTNRGEKLFF. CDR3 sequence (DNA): TGTGCCAGCTCCACCAACAGGGGGGAAAAACTGTTTTTT. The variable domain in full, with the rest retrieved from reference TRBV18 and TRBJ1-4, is NAGVMQNPRHLVRRRGQEARLRCSPMKGHSHVYWYRQLPEEGLKFMVYLQKENIIDESGMPKERFSAEFPKEGPSILRIQQVVRGDSAAYFCASSTNRGEKLFFGSGTQLSVL.

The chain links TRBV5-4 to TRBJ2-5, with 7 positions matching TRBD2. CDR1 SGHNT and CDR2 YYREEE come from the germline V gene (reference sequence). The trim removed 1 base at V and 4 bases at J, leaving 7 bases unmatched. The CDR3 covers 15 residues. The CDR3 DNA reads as TGTGCCAGCAGCTTGTGGGAGGGCCTGGGAGAGACCCAGTACTTC. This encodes CASSLWEGLGETQYF.

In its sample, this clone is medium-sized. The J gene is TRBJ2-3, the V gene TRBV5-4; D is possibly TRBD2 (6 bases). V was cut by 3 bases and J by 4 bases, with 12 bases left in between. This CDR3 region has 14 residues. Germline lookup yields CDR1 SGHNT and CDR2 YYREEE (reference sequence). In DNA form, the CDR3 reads TGTGCCAGCAGCTGGGCGACTAGGGCAGATACGCAGTATTTT. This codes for CASSWATRADTQYF.

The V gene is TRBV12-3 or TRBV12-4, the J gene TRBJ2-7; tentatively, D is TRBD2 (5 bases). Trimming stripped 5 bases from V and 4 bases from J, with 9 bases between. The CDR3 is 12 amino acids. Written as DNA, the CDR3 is TGTGCCAGCAGTCCCGGGAAATACGAGCAGTACTTC. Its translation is CASSPGKYEQYF.

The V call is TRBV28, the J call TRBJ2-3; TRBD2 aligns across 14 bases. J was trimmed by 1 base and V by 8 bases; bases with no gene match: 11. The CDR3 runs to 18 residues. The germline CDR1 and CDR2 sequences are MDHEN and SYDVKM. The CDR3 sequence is CASPPTSGRAGRTDTQYF. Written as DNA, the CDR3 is TGTGCCAGCCCACCGACTAGCGGGAGGGCCGGTCGCACAGATACGCAGTATTTT.

The CDR3 DNA reads as TGTGCCAGCAGCTTAATACTAGCGGGAGGAGGGAATGAGCAGTTCTTC. Residues: CASSLILAGGGNEQFF. The chain is built from TRBV11-2 and TRBJ2-1, with 12 bases aligning to TRBD2. The V gene end was trimmed by 2 bases and the J gene end by 7 bases; junction bases not matched to a gene: 6. CDR1 SGHAT and CDR2 FQNNGV come from the germline V gene. The CDR3 has 16 amino acids.

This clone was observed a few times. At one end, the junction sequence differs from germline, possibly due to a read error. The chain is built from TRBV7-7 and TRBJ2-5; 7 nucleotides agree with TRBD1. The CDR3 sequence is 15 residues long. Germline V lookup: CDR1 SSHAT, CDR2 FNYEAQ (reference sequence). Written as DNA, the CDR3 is TGTGCTAGCAGCGAGGGGGCAGGCATGGGGGAGACCCAGTACTTC. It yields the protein CASSEGAGMGETQYF.

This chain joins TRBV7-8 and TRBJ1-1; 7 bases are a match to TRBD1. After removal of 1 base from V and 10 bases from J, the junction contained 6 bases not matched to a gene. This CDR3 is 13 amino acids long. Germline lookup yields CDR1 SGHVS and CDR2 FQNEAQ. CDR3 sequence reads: CASSLGRTGAAFF. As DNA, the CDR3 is TGTGCCAGCAGCTTAGGAAGGACAGGTGCAGCTTTCTTT.

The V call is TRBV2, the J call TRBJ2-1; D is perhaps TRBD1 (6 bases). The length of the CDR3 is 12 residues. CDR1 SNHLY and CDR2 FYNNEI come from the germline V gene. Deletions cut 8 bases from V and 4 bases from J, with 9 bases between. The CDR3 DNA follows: TGTGCCAGCGGTGGACAGTACAATGAGCAGTTCTTC. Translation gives CASGGQYNEQFF.

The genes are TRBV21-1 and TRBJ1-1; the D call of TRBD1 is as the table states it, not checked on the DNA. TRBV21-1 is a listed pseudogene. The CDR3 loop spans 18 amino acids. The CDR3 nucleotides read TGTGCCAGCAGCAAAGGTCCGGGACAGGGGGGCATGAACACTGAAGCTTTCTTT. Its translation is CASSKGPGQGGMNTEAFF.

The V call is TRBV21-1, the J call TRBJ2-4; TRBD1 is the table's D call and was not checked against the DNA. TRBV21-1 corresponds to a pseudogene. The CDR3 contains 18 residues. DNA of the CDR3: TGTGCCAGCAGCAACAGGCAACCGTCTTGTAGAACAAAAAACATTCAGTACTTC. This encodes CASSNRQPSCRTKNIQYF.

The CDR3 loop is CASSLWGAEAFF. The CDR3 bases are TGTGCCAGCAGTTTGTGGGGAGCTGAAGCTTTCTTT. The chain recombines TRBV12-3 or TRBV12-4 with TRBJ1-1; D remains ambiguous. Trimming cost V 3 bases and J 6 bases, with 8 bases left between them. The CDR3 loop spans 12 amino acids.

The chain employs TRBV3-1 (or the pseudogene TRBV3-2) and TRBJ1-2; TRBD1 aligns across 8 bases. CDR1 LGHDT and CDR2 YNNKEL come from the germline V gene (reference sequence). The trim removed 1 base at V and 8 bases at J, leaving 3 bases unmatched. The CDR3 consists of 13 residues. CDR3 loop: CASSQGTGQGYTF. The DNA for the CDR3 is TGTGCCAGCAGCCAAGGGACAGGGCAAGGCTACACCTTC.

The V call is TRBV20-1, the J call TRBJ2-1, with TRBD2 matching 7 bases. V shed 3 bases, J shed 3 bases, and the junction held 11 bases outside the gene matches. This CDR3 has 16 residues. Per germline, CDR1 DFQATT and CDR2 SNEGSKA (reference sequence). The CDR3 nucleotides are TGCAGTGCTAGTGGCGTAGGGGTAGCGGGCTACAATGAGCAGTTCTTC. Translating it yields CSASGVGVAGYNEQFF.

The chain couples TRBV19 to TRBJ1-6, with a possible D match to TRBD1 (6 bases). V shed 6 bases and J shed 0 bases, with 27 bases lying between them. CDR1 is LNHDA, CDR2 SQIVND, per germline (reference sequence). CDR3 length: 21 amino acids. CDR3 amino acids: CASREQPGEGFLSSYNSPLHF. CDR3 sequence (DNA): TGTGCCAGTAGAGAACAACCAGGGGAAGGTTTTCTCAGCTCCTATAATTCACCCCTCCACTTT.

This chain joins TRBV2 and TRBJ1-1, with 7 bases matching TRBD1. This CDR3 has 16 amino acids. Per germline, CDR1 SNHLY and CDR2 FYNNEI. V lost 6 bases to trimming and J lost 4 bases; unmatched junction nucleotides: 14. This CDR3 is CASSDYRQGGGTEAFF. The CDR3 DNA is TGTGCCAGCAGCGATTATCGACAGGGAGGAGGCACTGAAGCTTTCTTT. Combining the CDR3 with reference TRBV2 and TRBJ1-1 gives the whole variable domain EPEVTQTPSHQVTQMGQEVILRCVPISNHLYFYWYRQILGQKVEFLVSFYNNEISEKSEIFDDQFSVERPDGSNFTLKIRSTKLEDSAMYFCASSDYRQGGGTEAFFGQGTRLTVV.